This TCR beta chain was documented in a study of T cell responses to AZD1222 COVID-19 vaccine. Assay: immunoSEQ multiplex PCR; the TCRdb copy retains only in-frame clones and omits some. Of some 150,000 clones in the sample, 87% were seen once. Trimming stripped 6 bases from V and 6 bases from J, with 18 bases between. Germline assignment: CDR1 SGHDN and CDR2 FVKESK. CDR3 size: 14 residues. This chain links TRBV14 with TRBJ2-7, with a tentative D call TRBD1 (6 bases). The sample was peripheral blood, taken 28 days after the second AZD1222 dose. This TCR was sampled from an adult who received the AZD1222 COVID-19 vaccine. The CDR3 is CASSLGAGVLEQYF. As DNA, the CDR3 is TGTGCCAGCAGTTTGGGGGCTGGGGTCCTCGAGCAGTACTTC.